These 17 T cell receptor beta chains share one sample of origin, sequenced in a study of blood T cell repertoires in COVID-19. The assay was immunoSEQ multiplex PCR, and TCRdb's table has in-frame clones only and misses some. The sample yields approximately 250,000 clones, roughly 91% seen once. Sequencing was done on a sample of peripheral blood. These TCRs come from a man under 40 with COVID-19, enrolled during active disease.

V usage is TRBV10-2 and J usage is TRBJ1-1, with 9 bases lining up with TRBD1. Germline V CDR1 and CDR2: WSHSY, SAAADI. The CDR3 is made up of 13 amino acids. Trimming took 7 bases from V and 6 from J; bases not matched to a gene: 6. CDR3 in amino acids: CASTRDRVAEAFF. The CDR3 nucleotides are TGCGCCAGCACCAGGGACAGGGTCGCTGAAGCTTTCTTT.

The J gene is TRBJ1-2, the V gene TRBV9; D remains unclear. The CDR3 has 15 amino acids. From germline, CDR1 is SGDLS and CDR2 YYNGEE. V lost 0 bases to trimming and J lost 0 bases, with 9 bases between them. As DNA, the CDR3 is TGTGCCAGCAGCGTAGCCCGGGGAGCTAACTATGGCTACACCTTC. This codes for CASSVARGANYGYTF.

The rearrangement links TRBV15 to TRBJ2-5; TRBD1 matches 10 bases. Germline V gene lookup returns CDR1 LNHNV and CDR2 YYDKDF (reference sequence). V shed 0 bases, J shed 5 bases, and the junction held 3 bases outside the gene matches. The CDR3 spans 15 residues. CDR3 protein: CATSRETGGRETQYF. The CDR3, as DNA: TGTGCCACCAGCAGAGAGACAGGGGGCCGGGAGACCCAGTACTTC.

This clone was observed a few times. The chain combines TRBV19 with TRBJ1-5; TRBD1 might be the D (5 bases). CDR1 and CDR2 from the germline V gene are LNHDA and SQIVND (reference sequence). The CDR3 has 15 residues. Trimming took off 7 bases at V and 0 bases at J, with 13 bases between the two ends. CDR3 nucleotides: TGTGCCAGTACGCTAACAGGTGATAGCAATCAGCCCCAGCATTTT. Protein product: CASTLTGDSNQPQHF.

The chain has TRBV2 and TRBJ1-1; D not resolved. CDR1 and CDR2 (germline): SNHLY, FYNNEI. Deletions cut 6 bases from V and 0 bases from J, with 14 bases between. The CDR3 is 15 amino acids. The CDR3 nucleotides are TGTGCCAGCAGGCAGACCTCGGGGATGAACACTGAAGCTTTCTTT. It translates to CASRQTSGMNTEAFF.

The chain employs TRBV6-2 or TRBV6-3 and TRBJ2-7; 9 bases are a match to TRBD2. V dropped 2 bases and J dropped 3; count of bases not matched to a gene: 5. CDR1 MNHEY and CDR2 SVGEGT come from the germline V gene. The CDR3 has 15 residues. The CDR3 DNA sequence: TGTGCCAGCAGTTACACGGGTAGCGGGAGCTACGAGCAGTACTTC. Protein sequence: CASSYTGSGSYEQYF.

The CDR3 spells CASSLTRGRLYEQFF. CDR3 coding DNA: TGTGCCAGCAGCTTAACGAGGGGGCGACTTTATGAGCAGTTCTTC. V usage is TRBV7-9 and J usage is TRBJ2-1; 7 positions agree with TRBD1. CDR1 is SEHNR, CDR2 FQNEAQ, per germline (reference sequence). CDR3 length: 15 residues. V lost 2 bases to trimming and J lost 8 bases; unmatched junction nucleotides: 9.

This chain joins TRBV3-1 (or the pseudogene TRBV3-2) and TRBJ2-1, with 13 nucleotides matching TRBD2. CDR1 is LGHDT and CDR2 is YNNKEL in the germline V gene (reference sequence). V lost 4 bases and J lost 5; bases outside the gene matches: 2. The CDR3 covers 15 residues. The CDR3 DNA reads TGTGCCAGCAGCCTGGGACTAGCGGGGAACAATGAGCAGTTCTTC. It is translated as CASSLGLAGNNEQFF.

The count of this clone is one. The V gene is TRBV5-1, the J gene TRBJ1-4; D unclear. With 0 bases removed from V and 0 bases from J, the gap between germline ends came to 9 bases. CDR1 SGHRS and CDR2 YFSETQ come from the germline V gene. The CDR3 runs to 16 residues. The CDR3 reads CASSLGGTATNEKLFF. In DNA form, the CDR3 reads TGCGCCAGCAGCTTGGGAGGAACTGCAACTAATGAAAAACTGTTTTTT.

The chain is built from TRBV6-5 and TRBJ1-1, with TRBD1 matching over 9 bases. There are 14 residues in the CDR3. The germline V gene has CDR1 MNHEY and CDR2 SVGAGI. V lost 6 bases, J lost 4 bases, and 6 bases stayed unmatched. In DNA form, the CDR3 reads TGTGCCAGCAGGACAGGGGGACAATTCACTGAAGCTTTCTTT. Its protein product is CASRTGGQFTEAFF.

Details on this clone: At the DNA level, this CDR3 is encoded by other sequences in the same sample as well. The J gene is TRBJ1-1, the V gene TRBV19, with D possibly TRBD1 on 5 matching bases. The CDR3 totals 13 residues. From germline, CDR1 is LNHDA and CDR2 SQIVND (reference sequence). V was shortened by 4 bases and J by 0 bases, with 6 bases between the two germline ends. The CDR3 loop is CASSTGMNTEAFF. The CDR3 DNA is TGTGCCAGTAGTACAGGGATGAACACTGAAGCTTTCTTT.

This chain uses TRBV10-2 with TRBJ2-7, with D possibly being TRBD2 (6 bases). This CDR3 region has 16 residues. Germline V gene lookup returns CDR1 WSHSY and CDR2 SAAADI. V dropped 5 bases and J dropped 0 bases, with 17 bases sitting between them. Here the CDR3 DNA reads TGCGCCAGCAGTTCCAATACGCTAGCGCTCTCCTACGAGCAGTACTTC. The encoded protein is CASSSNTLALSYEQYF.

This chain links TRBV5-1 with TRBJ1-1; no firm D call. The V gene lost 4 bases and the J gene lost 1 base, with 8 bases spanning the gap. This CDR3 comprises 13 residues. Germline V gene lookup returns CDR1 SGHRS and CDR2 YFSETQ. This CDR3 reads CASSATANTEAFF. In DNA, the CDR3 is TGCGCCAGCAGCGCCACAGCGAACACTGAAGCTTTCTTT.

J is TRBJ1-2 and V is TRBV19; 7 bases match TRBD1. The CDR3 extends over 15 amino acids. V shed 6 bases and J 1 base; nucleotides not matched to a gene: 8. Germline values: CDR1 LNHDA, CDR2 SQIVND (reference sequence). CDR3 in amino acids: CASSGTVNLNYGYTF. Written as DNA, the CDR3 is TGTGCCAGTAGCGGGACAGTTAACCTTAACTATGGCTACACCTTC.

The genes are TRBV5-5 and TRBJ1-2; 7 nucleotides line up with TRBD1. The V gene's germline CDR1 is SGHKS and CDR2 YYEKEE (reference sequence). This CDR3 contains 14 residues. Trimming cost V 4 bases and J 7 bases; bases outside gene matches: 10. The DNA of the CDR3 is TGTGCCAGCAGCCCCGGGACAGACCCTATTGGCTACACCTTC. Encoded protein: CASSPGTDPIGYTF.

As concerns this clone: At one end the junction does not follow the germline gene, possibly because of a read error. V gene TRBV12-3 or TRBV12-4 combines with J gene TRBJ1-1, with D unresolved. The CDR3 runs to 13 residues. The CDR3 sequence: CASSPNLNTEAFF. In DNA, the CDR3 is TGTGCAAGCAGCCCCAATTTGAACACTGAAGCTTTCTTT.

The rearrangement joins TRBV2 to TRBJ2-5; D might be TRBD1 (6 bases). CDR3 length: 15 amino acids. Germline values: CDR1 SNHLY, CDR2 FYNNEI. V lost 7 bases and J lost 4, with 19 bases in between. The CDR3, as DNA: TGTGCCAGCATAGGGGGATTTTTCTTTCCAGAGACCCAGTACTTC. This encodes CASIGGFFFPETQYF.